The 22 T cell receptor beta chains below were found in one sample sequenced in a study of shared clonotypes between healthy human individuals. The method was immunoSEQ multiplex PCR; TCRdb's version includes in-frame clones alone and lacks a portion of them. The data contain around 530,000 clones, about 80% of them singletons. The sequenced sample was PBMCs. The receptors derive from a woman aged 35 to 49 in good health. Some clones in this sample may be carry-over from other donors' samples.

The gene calls are TRBV4-2 and TRBJ2-5, with 8 bases fitting TRBD1. V dropped 0 bases and J dropped 5; count of bases not matched to a gene: 11. The CDR3 has 17 residues. CDR1 and CDR2 from the germline V gene are LGHNA and YNFKEQ. The CDR3 spells CASSQDTGQGAVETQYF. The CDR3 nucleotides are TGTGCCAGCAGCCAAGATACGGGCCAGGGGGCGGTGGAGACCCAGTACTTC.

The chain carries TRBV4-2 and TRBJ2-7; either TRBD1 or TRBD2 may supply D (5 bases each). The CDR3 runs to 14 residues. The germline V gene has CDR1 LGHNA and CDR2 YNFKEQ. Trimming shortened V by 2 bases and J by 0 bases, and 8 bases separated the two germline ends. CDR3 nucleotide sequence: TGTGCCAGCAGCCAATGGGACCACTCCTACGAGCAGTACTTC. Protein sequence: CASSQWDHSYEQYF.

Only a few counts were recorded for this clone. This same CDR3 is encoded by further DNA sequences in the sample. V usage is TRBV6-4 and J usage is TRBJ1-1, with D unresolved. The CDR3 length is 12 residues. CDR1 and CDR2 from the germline V gene are MRHNA and SNTAGT. The V end was cut by 2 bases, the J end by 3 bases, with 4 bases between. Written as DNA, the CDR3 is TGTGCCAGCAGTGACGGACACACTGAAGCTTTCTTT. It is translated as CASSDGHTEAFF.

This rearrangement joins TRBV7-2 to TRBJ1-5, with a weak D call TRBD1 (6 bases). Per germline, CDR1 SGHTA and CDR2 FQGNSA. Trimming cost V 0 bases and J 0 bases, with 21 bases left between them. The CDR3 has 20 residues. CDR3 nucleotides: TGTGCCAGCAGCTTAGCCTCCGTACAGGGTGGTAGGTTTAGCAATCAGCCCCAGCATTTT. This codes for CASSLASVQGGRFSNQPQHF.

This sequence joins TRBV19 and TRBJ1-5, with unresolved D. Germline V CDR1 and CDR2: LNHDA, SQIVND (reference sequence). This CDR3 region has 14 residues. V gave up 5 bases and J gave up 4 bases, with 12 bases separating them. The CDR3 sequence is CASSGAARNQPQHF. DNA of the CDR3: TGTGCCAGTAGTGGCGCCGCAAGGAATCAGCCCCAGCATTTT. The entire variable domain, with the rest obtained from reference TRBV19 and TRBJ1-5, is as follows: DGGITQSPKYLFRKEGQNVTLSCEQNLNHDAMYWYRQDPGQGLRLIYYSQIVNDFQKGDIAEGYSVSREKKESFPLTVTSAQKNPTAFYLCASSGAARNQPQHFGDGTRLSIL.

The chain couples TRBV28 to TRBJ2-5; perhaps TRBD1 as D (7 bases). Germline values: CDR1 MDHEN, CDR2 SYDVKM. This CDR3 is 15 amino acids long. Trimming shortened V by 3 bases and J by 6 bases, and 17 bases separated the two germline ends. The CDR3 loop reads CASSFFRTGGKTQYF. DNA for the CDR3: TGTGCCAGCAGTTTCTTTAGGACAGGCGGGAAGACCCAGTACTTC.

V and J are TRBV2 and TRBJ2-2, with TRBD1 matching 8 bases. Germline V lookup: CDR1 SNHLY, CDR2 FYNNEI. V was clipped by 6 bases and J by 5 bases; unmatched bases: 8. The CDR3 loop spans 15 amino acids. DNA of the CDR3: TGTGCCAGCAGCATCTTGGACAGGGCGACCGGGGAGCTGTTTTTT. This translates into CASSILDRATGELFF.

The genes are TRBV5-1 and TRBJ2-1; the match to TRBD1 covers 10 bases. The CDR3 has 15 residues. Germline V CDR1 and CDR2: SGHRS, YFSETQ. Trimming removed 0 bases from V and 4 bases from J; junction bases left unmatched: 1. CDR3 in DNA: TGCGCCAGCAGCTTGGGGGACAGGGGTTACAATGAGCAGTTCTTC. As protein: CASSLGDRGYNEQFF.

The rearrangement joins TRBV30 to TRBJ1-5; 9 bases align to TRBD1. Germline V gives CDR1 GTSNPN, CDR2 SVGIG (reference sequence). The CDR3 is made up of 13 amino acids. V shed 5 bases, J shed 7 bases, and the junction held 6 bases outside the gene matches. CDR3 protein: CAWDTGGGQPQHF. In nucleotides, the CDR3 is TGTGCCTGGGATACAGGGGGCGGGCAGCCCCAGCATTTT.

This clone has more than one count but fewer than ten. CDR3 residues: CASKGDRSNQPQHF. The CDR3 DNA reads as TGTGCCAGCAAGGGAGATCGTAGCAATCAGCCCCAGCATTTT. V and J are TRBV28 and TRBJ1-5; D remains unclear. CDR1 is MDHEN and CDR2 is SYDVKM in the germline V gene. V was cut by 7 bases and J by 0 bases, with 10 bases left in between. This CDR3 region has 14 residues.

The chain employs TRBV29-1 and TRBJ2-1; possible D gene TRBD1, 6 bases. Germline V CDR1 and CDR2: SQVTM, ANQGSEA. The CDR3 runs to 14 residues. Trimming stripped 2 bases from V and 4 bases from J, with 12 bases between. The CDR3 bases are TGCAGCGTTGAATGGGGGCTTCGGTACAATGAGCAGTTCTTC. It is translated as CSVEWGLRYNEQFF.

The chain has TRBV7-2 and TRBJ2-7; TRBD2 matches 8 bases. Germline V gene data show CDR1 as SGHTA and CDR2 as FQGNSA. The CDR3 spans 14 residues. V was clipped by 8 bases and J by 0 bases; unmatched bases: 6. CDR3 bases: TGTGCCAGCCAGCGGGAGAGACTCTCCTACGAGCAGTACTTC. Its translation: CASQRERLSYEQYF. The variable domain in full, completed from reference TRBV7-2 and TRBJ2-7, reads GAGVSQSPSNKVTEKGKDVELRCDPISGHTALYWYRQSLGQGLEFLIYFQGNSAPDKSGLPSDRFSAERTGGSVSTLTIQRTQQEDSAVYLCASQRERLSYEQYFGPGTRLTVT.

The chain couples TRBV2 to TRBJ2-7, with 11 positions matching TRBD2. V dropped 8 bases and J dropped 3; count of bases not matched to a gene: 6. The CDR3 is 14 amino acids. The germline V gene has CDR1 SNHLY and CDR2 FYNNEI. Written as DNA, the CDR3 is TGTGCCAGCGCGACCGGGACTAGCGGCTACGAGCAGTACTTC. Amino acid sequence: CASATGTSGYEQYF. Full variable domain (remainder filled in from reference TRBV2 and TRBJ2-7): EPEVTQTPSHQVTQMGQEVILRCVPISNHLYFYWYRQILGQKVEFLVSFYNNEISEKSEIFDDQFSVERPDGSNFTLKIRSTKLEDSAMYFCASATGTSGYEQYFGPGTRLTVT.

The gene calls are TRBV6-6 and TRBJ2-3, with D unresolved. Germline loops: CDR1 MNHNY, CDR2 SVGAGI (reference sequence). The germline V and J ends were trimmed by 6 bases and 2 bases, with 15 bases remaining between them. This CDR3 is built from 15 residues. The CDR3 sequence is CASRRQQSTTDTQYF. In DNA form, the CDR3 reads TGTGCCAGCAGAAGGCAGCAATCGACCACAGATACGCAGTATTTT.

This chain connects TRBV4-3 to TRBJ2-7; 9 bases match TRBD2. Germline loops: CDR1 LGHNA, CDR2 YSLEER. J gave up 6 bases and V 2 bases, and 11 bases lay outside the gene matches. The CDR3 has 16 residues. CDR3 bases: TGCGCCAGCAGCCAATATCTAGCGGGGTTCTCTCGCGAGCAGTACTTC. It yields the protein CASSQYLAGFSREQYF.

The gene calls are TRBV28 and TRBJ1-1; unclear D gene. Germline V gene lookup returns CDR1 MDHEN and CDR2 SYDVKM. The CDR3 runs 11 residues. Trimming cost V 3 bases and J 4 bases, with 3 bases left between them. The CDR3 loop is CASSLRTEAFF. CDR3 DNA sequence: TGTGCCAGCAGTTTGCGCACTGAAGCTTTCTTT.

The gene calls are TRBV9 and TRBJ1-4; no reliable D call. The length of the CDR3 is 14 residues. Trimming pared 3 bases from V and 6 bases from J, leaving 12 bases between. CDR1 is SGDLS and CDR2 is YYNGEE in the germline V gene. The CDR3 reads CASSAQVYDEKLFF. As DNA, the CDR3 is TGTGCCAGCAGCGCTCAGGTATATGATGAAAAACTGTTTTTT.

The chain recombines TRBV7-9 with TRBJ2-3, with TRBD1 matching over 8 bases. The CDR3 loop spans 14 amino acids. The V segment lost 3 bases and the J segment 5 bases; nucleotides outside the gene matches: 4. The V gene's germline CDR1 is SEHNR and CDR2 FQNEAQ (reference sequence). In DNA, the CDR3 is TGTGCCAGCAGCTTGACAGGGGCGCGAGATACGCAGTATTTT. Translating gives CASSLTGARDTQYF. Full variable domain (outside the CDR3, taken from reference TRBV7-9 and TRBJ2-3): DTGVSQNPRHKITKRGQNVTFRCDPISEHNRLYWYRQTLGQGPEFLTYFQNEAQLEKSRLLSDRFSAERPKGSFSTLEIQRTEQGDSAMYLCASSLTGARDTQYFGPGTRLTVL.

The V and J genes are TRBV5-1 and TRBJ2-1, with 11 bases aligning to TRBD2. The trim removed 2 bases at V and 6 bases at J, leaving 16 bases unmatched. This CDR3 spans 19 amino acids. Germline assignment: CDR1 SGHRS and CDR2 YFSETQ. In DNA form, the CDR3 reads TGCGCCAGCAGCTTCCTCGGGACTAGCGGACCCGACCCCCTCAATGAGCAGTTCTTC. Residues: CASSFLGTSGPDPLNEQFF.

The gene calls are TRBV7-9 and TRBJ1-2, with 8 nucleotides matching TRBD1. V lost 3 bases, J lost 6 bases, and 9 bases stayed unmatched. Germline CDR1 reads SEHNR; CDR2 reads FQNEAQ (reference sequence). The CDR3 contains 15 residues. CDR3 DNA: TGTGCCAGCAGCTTCCTCTCCGGGACAGGAGATGGCTACACCTTC. It is translated as CASSFLSGTGDGYTF.

This clone appeared a single time. J is TRBJ2-1 and V is TRBV5-4; D may be TRBD1 or TRBD2 (6 bases each). The CDR3 extends over 12 amino acids. Between the trimmed V and J ends, which lost 2 bases and 9 bases, there was a span of 9 bases. CDR1 and CDR2 from the germline V gene are SGHNT and YYREEE (reference sequence). CDR3 protein: CASSLGGSEQFF. The CDR3 DNA reads TGTGCCAGCAGCTTAGGGGGGAGTGAGCAGTTCTTC. Looking up the rest from reference TRBV5-4 and TRBJ2-1 gives the full variable domain: ETGVTQSPTHLIKTRGQQVTLRCSSQSGHNTVSWYQQALGQGPQFIFQYYREEENGRGNFPPRFSGLQFPNYSSELNVNALELDDSALYLCASSLGGSEQFFGPGTRLTVL.

The V and J genes are TRBV9 and TRBJ2-2; 9 bases are a match to TRBD1. Trimming at V came to 2 bases and at J to 7 bases, leaving 12 bases not matched to a gene. This CDR3 contains 17 residues. The V gene's germline CDR1 is SGDLS and CDR2 YYNGEE. The CDR3 DNA follows: TGTGCCAGCAGCGTTTACAGGGGGCCGGGTCAGAGCGGGGAGCTGTTTTTT. This sequence encodes CASSVYRGPGQSGELFF.